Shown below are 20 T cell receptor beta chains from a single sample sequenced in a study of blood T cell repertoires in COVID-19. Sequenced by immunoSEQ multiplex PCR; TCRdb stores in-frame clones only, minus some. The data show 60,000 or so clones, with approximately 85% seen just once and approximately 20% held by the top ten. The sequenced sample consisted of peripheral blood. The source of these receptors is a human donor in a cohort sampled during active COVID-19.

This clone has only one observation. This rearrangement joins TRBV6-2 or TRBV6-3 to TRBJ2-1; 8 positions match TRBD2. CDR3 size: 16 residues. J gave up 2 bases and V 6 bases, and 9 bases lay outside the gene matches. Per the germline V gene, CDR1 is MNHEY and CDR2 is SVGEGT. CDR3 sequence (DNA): TGTGCCAGCAGCCGCCCAGCGGGGGTTACCTACAATGAGCAGTTCTTC. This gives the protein CASSRPAGVTYNEQFF.

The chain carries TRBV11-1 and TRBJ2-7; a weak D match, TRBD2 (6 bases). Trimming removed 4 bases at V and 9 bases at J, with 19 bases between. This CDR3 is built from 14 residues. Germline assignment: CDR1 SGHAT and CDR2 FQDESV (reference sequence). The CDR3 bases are TGTGCCAGCAGCTCTTCGGGAGCCCGTAGTGGGCAGTACTTC. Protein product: CASSSSGARSGQYF.

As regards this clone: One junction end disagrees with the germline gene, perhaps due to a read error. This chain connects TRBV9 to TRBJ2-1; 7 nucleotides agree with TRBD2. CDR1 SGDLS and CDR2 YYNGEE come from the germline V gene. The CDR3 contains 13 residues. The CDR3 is CANSVAGLGEQFF. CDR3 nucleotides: TGTGCCAACAGCGTAGCGGGTTTGGGTGAGCAGTTCTTC.

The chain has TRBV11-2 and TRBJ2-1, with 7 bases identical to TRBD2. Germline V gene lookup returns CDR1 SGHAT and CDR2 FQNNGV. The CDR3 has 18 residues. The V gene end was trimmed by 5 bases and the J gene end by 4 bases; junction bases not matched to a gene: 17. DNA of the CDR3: TGTGCCAGCAGCCCAGCCCGGGGGGAGACTAGAAATTACAATGAGCAGTTCTTC. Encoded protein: CASSPARGETRNYNEQFF. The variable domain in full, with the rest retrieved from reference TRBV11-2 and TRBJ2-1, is EAGVAQSPRYKIIEKRQSVAFWCNPISGHATLYWYQQILGQGPKLLIQFQNNGVVDDSQLPKDRFSAERLKGVDSTLKIQPAKLEDSAVYLCASSPARGETRNYNEQFFGPGTRLTVL.

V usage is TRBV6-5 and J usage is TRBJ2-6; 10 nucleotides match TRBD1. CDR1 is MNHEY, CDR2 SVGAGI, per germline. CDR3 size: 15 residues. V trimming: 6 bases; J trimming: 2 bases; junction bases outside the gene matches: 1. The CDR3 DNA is TGTGCCAGCAGGACAGGGGGCGCTGGGGCCAACGTCCTGACTTTC. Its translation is CASRTGGAGANVLTF.

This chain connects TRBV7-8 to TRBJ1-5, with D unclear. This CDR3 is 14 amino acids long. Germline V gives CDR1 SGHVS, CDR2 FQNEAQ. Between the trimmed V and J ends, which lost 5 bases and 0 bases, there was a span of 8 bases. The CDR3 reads CASSPIYSNQPQHF. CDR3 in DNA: TGTGCCAGCAGCCCTATTTATAGCAATCAGCCCCAGCATTTT. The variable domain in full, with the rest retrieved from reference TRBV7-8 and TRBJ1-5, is GAGVSQSPRYKVAKRGQDVALRCDPISGHVSLFWYQQALGQGPEFLTYFQNEAQLDKSGLPSDRFFAERPEGSVSTLKIQRTQQEDSAVYLCASSPIYSNQPQHFGDGTRLSIL.

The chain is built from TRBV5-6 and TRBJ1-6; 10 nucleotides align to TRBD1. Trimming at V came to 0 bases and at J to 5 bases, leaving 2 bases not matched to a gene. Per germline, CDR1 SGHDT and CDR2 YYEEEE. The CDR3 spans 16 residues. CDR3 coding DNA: TGTGCCAGCAGCTTGGAAGGGACAGGGGATAATTCACCCCTCCACTTT. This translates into CASSLEGTGDNSPLHF.

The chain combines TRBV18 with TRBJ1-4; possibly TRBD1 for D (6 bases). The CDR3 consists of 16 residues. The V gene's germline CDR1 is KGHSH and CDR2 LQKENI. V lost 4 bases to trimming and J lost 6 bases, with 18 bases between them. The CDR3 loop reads CASSLTNRDIDEKLFF. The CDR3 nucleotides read TGTGCCAGCTCACTCACAAACCGGGACATCGATGAAAAACTGTTTTTT. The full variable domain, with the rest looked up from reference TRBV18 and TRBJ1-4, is NAGVMQNPRHLVRRRGQEARLRCSPMKGHSHVYWYRQLPEEGLKFMVYLQKENIIDESGMPKERFSAEFPKEGPSILRIQQVVRGDSAAYFCASSLTNRDIDEKLFFGSGTQLSVL.

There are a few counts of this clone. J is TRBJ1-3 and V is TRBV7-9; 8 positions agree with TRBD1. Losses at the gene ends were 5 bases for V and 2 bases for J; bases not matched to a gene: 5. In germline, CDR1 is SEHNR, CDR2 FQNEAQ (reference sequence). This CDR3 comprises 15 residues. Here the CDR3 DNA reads TGTGCCAGCAGCCCACAGGGGGTGGCTGGAAACACCATATATTTT. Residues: CASSPQGVAGNTIYF.

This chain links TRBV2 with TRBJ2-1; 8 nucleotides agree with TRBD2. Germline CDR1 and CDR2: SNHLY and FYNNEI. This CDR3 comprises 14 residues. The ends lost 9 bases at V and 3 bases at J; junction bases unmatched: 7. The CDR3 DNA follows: TGTGCCAGACGGATAGCGGGGAACTACAATGAGCAGTTCTTC. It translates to CARRIAGNYNEQFF. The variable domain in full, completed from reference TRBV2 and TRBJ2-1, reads EPEVTQTPSHQVTQMGQEVILRCVPISNHLYFYWYRQILGQKVEFLVSFYNNEISEKSEIFDDQFSVERPDGSNFTLKIRSTKLEDSAMYFCARRIAGNYNEQFFGPGTRLTVL.

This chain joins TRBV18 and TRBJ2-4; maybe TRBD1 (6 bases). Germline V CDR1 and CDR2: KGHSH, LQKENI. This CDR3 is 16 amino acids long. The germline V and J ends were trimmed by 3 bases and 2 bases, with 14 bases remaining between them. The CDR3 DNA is TGTGCCAGCTCACCCGCCCCACAGGGTTCCAAAAACATTCAGTACTTC. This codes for CASSPAPQGSKNIQYF.

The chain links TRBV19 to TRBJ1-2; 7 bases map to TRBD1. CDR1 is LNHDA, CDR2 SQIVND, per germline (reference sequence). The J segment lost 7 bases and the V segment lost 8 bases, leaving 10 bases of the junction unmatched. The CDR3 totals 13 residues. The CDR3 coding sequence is TGTGCCAGTTTGCTCGGACAGGAGGGTGGCTACACCTTC. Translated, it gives CASLLGQEGGYTF.

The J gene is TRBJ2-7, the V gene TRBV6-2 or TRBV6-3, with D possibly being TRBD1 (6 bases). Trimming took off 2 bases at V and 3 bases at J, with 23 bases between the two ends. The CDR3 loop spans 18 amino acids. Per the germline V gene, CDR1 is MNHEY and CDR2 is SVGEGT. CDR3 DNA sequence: TGTGCCAGCAGTTACAGGACTTCATTCGGGACACAGGACTACGAGCAGTACTTC. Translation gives CASSYRTSFGTQDYEQYF.

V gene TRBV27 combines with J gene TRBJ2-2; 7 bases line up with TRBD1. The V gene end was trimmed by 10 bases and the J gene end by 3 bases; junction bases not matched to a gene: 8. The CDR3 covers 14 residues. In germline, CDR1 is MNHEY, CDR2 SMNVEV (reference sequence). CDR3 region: CATLGTEYTGELFF. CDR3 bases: TGTGCCACCCTAGGGACAGAGTACACCGGGGAGCTGTTTTTT.

The CDR3: CASSLSGYEQYF. DNA for the CDR3: TGTGCCAGCAGCTTATCAGGCTACGAGCAGTACTTC. The rearrangement uses TRBV7-2 and TRBJ2-7, with D hard to call. Germline assignment: CDR1 SGHTA and CDR2 FQGNSA. The CDR3 length is 12 residues. V was pared by 2 bases and J by 3 bases, with 5 bases between.

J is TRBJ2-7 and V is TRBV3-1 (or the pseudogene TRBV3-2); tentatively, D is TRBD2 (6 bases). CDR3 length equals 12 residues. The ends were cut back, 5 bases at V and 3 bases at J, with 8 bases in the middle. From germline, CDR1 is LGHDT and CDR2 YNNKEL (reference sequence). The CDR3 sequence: CASSSGVYEQYF. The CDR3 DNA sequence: TGTGCCAGCAGCTCGGGGGTCTACGAGCAGTACTTC.

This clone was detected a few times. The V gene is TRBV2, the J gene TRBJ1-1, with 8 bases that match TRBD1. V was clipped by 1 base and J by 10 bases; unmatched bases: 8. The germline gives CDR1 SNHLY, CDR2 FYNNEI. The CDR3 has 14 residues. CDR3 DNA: TGTGCCAGCAGTGAAGGCCGGCAGGGGGCCGGAGCTTTCTTT. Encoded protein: CASSEGRQGAGAFF.

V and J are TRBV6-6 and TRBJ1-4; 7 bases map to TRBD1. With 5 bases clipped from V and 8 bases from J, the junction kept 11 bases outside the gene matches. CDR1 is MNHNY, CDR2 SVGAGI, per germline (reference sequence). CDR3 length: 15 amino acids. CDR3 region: CASSRTILTGEKLFF. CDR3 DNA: TGTGCCAGCAGTCGGACCATCCTGACAGGGGAAAAACTGTTTTTT.

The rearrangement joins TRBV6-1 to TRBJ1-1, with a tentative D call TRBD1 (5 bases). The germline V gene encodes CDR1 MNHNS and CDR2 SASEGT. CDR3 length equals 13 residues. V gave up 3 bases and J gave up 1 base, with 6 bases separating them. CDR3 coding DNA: TGTGCCAGCAGTGATAGGGGGAACACTGAAGCTTTCTTT. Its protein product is CASSDRGNTEAFF.

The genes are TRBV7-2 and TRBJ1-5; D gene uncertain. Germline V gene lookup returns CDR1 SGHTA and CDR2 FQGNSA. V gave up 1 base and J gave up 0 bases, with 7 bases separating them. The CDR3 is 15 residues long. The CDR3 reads CASSLDGLSNQPQHF. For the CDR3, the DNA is TGTGCCAGCAGCTTAGATGGCCTTAGCAATCAGCCCCAGCATTTT. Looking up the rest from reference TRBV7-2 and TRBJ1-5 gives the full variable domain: GAGVSQSPSNKVTEKGKDVELRCDPISGHTALYWYRQSLGQGLEFLIYFQGNSAPDKSGLPSDRFSAERTGGSVSTLTIQRTQQEDSAVYLCASSLDGLSNQPQHFGDGTRLSIL.